What follows are 23 T cell receptor beta chains derived from one specimen sequenced in a study of chemoradiotherapy in HPV16-positive cancers. Produced via immunoSEQ multiplex PCR; TCRdb's table is partial and in-frame only. This table holds fewer than 25,000 clones, roughly 89% found once. This sample comprised blood, obtained from a patient who underwent chemoradiotherapy. The receptors shown here come from a human donor with HPV-associated anogenital cancer.

The rearrangement uses TRBV9 and TRBJ2-5, with 9 bases lining up with TRBD1. The CDR3 totals 14 residues. J lost 5 bases, V lost 6 bases, and 8 bases had no gene match. CDR1 and CDR2 from the germline V gene are SGDLS and YYNGEE. The CDR3 is CASTRQGEGETQYF. The DNA of the CDR3 is TGTGCCAGCACCAGACAGGGGGAAGGTGAGACCCAGTACTTC.

This clone has a single count. The J gene is TRBJ1-6, the V gene TRBV6-1; the match to TRBD1 covers 7 bases. There are 14 residues in the CDR3. The V gene end was trimmed by 3 bases and the J gene end by 9 bases; junction bases not matched to a gene: 5. Germline V CDR1 and CDR2: MNHNS, SASEGT. This CDR3 reads CASSEQGDSSPLHF. CDR3 in DNA: TGTGCCAGCAGTGAGCAGGGGGATTCTTCACCCCTCCACTTT.

The CDR3 sequence is CSVVSGETNYGYTF. The CDR3 DNA sequence: TGCAGCGTTGTTTCTGGTGAAACTAACTATGGCTACACCTTC. This chain uses TRBV29-1 with TRBJ1-2; D ambiguous. The CDR3 length is 14 residues. V was shortened by 4 bases and J by 0 bases, with 12 bases between the two germline ends. Germline V lookup: CDR1 SQVTM, CDR2 ANQGSEA.

The chain is built from TRBV5-1 and TRBJ2-7; 11 positions agree with TRBD1. This CDR3 contains 17 residues. J lost 4 bases, V lost 2 bases, and 11 bases had no gene match. CDR1 is SGHRS and CDR2 is YFSETQ in the germline V gene. This chain's CDR3 is CASSLTISGTGGYEQYF. CDR3 DNA: TGCGCCAGCAGCTTAACAATCTCCGGGACAGGGGGTTACGAGCAGTACTTC.

The CDR3 loop is CASQSGDTPYEQYF. Here the CDR3 DNA reads TGTGCCAGCCAATCCGGAGACACACCCTACGAGCAGTACTTC. The genes are TRBV6-1 and TRBJ2-7; D gene uncertain. Looked up from germline, CDR1 is MNHNS and CDR2 is SASEGT. Trimming took 8 bases from V and 2 from J, leaving 16 bases between them. The CDR3 has 14 amino acids.

This clone appeared once. The J gene is TRBJ2-4, the V gene TRBV5-4; D ambiguous. CDR3 size: 15 residues. Per germline, CDR1 SGHNT and CDR2 YYREEE (reference sequence). V was clipped by 2 bases and J by 1 base, with 10 bases between them. DNA for the CDR3: TGTGCCAGCAGCTTCTATCTATCGGCCAAAAACATTCAGTACTTC. Translated: CASSFYLSAKNIQYF. Together with reference TRBV5-4 and TRBJ2-4, the CDR3 gives the full variable domain: ETGVTQSPTHLIKTRGQQVTLRCSSQSGHNTVSWYQQALGQGPQFIFQYYREEENGRGNFPPRFSGLQFPNYSSELNVNALELDDSALYLCASSFYLSAKNIQYFGAGTRLSVL.

V and J are TRBV28 and TRBJ1-1; D call uncertain. The CDR3 consists of 12 residues. V lost 7 bases to trimming and J lost 6 bases, with 12 bases between them. Per the germline V gene, CDR1 is MDHEN and CDR2 is SYDVKM. The CDR3 sequence is CASIAGWAEAFF. The CDR3 nucleotides are TGTGCCAGCATTGCGGGGTGGGCTGAAGCTTTCTTT.

This clone showed up just once. J is TRBJ1-1 and V is TRBV28, with D hard to call. Deletions cut 10 bases from V and 6 bases from J, with 12 bases between. CDR1 is MDHEN and CDR2 is SYDVKM in the germline V gene. The CDR3 is 11 amino acids. CDR3: CATRTRAEAFF. The CDR3 DNA reads as TGTGCCACCAGAACCCGGGCTGAAGCTTTCTTT.

The J gene is TRBJ2-7, the V gene TRBV19, with 9 bases fitting TRBD2. The CDR3 is 16 residues long. With 6 bases clipped from V and 3 bases from J, the junction kept 12 bases outside the gene matches. In germline, CDR1 is LNHDA, CDR2 SQIVND (reference sequence). The CDR3 DNA reads as TGTGCCAGTAGCAAAGACCCGGGACTAGCAAGCTACGAGCAGTACTTC. This codes for CASSKDPGLASYEQYF.

The V call is TRBV7-9, the J call TRBJ2-7; D unclear. The V and J ends lost 5 bases and 4 bases respectively, with 12 bases between them. The CDR3 has 13 amino acids. Germline V lookup: CDR1 SEHNR, CDR2 FQNEAQ (reference sequence). CDR3 DNA: TGTGCCAGCAGCCCTCGAATTCTTTACGAGCAGTACTTC. It encodes CASSPRILYEQYF.

The chain joins TRBV5-1 to TRBJ1-1; weak D call: TRBD1 (5 bases). Germline values: CDR1 SGHRS, CDR2 YFSETQ. The CDR3 is 16 amino acids. Trimming stripped 4 bases from V and 1 base from J, with 17 bases between. CDR3 loop: CASSPVGAGQNTEAFF. The CDR3 region has the DNA TGCGCCAGCAGCCCGGTAGGGGCAGGGCAGAACACTGAAGCTTTCTTT. The full variable domain, rest sourced from reference TRBV5-1 and TRBJ1-1, is KAGVTQTPRYLIKTRGQQVTLSCSPISGHRSVSWYQQTPGQGLQFLFEYFSETQRNKGNFPGRFSGRQFSNSRSEMNVSTLELGDSALYLCASSPVGAGQNTEAFFGQGTRLTVV.

This clone was counted once. As DNA, the CDR3 is TGTGCCAGCATCCCTGGGGCCCACAGCTCCTACGAGCAGTACTTC. It is translated as CASIPGAHSSYEQYF. The gene calls are TRBV6-1 and TRBJ2-7; tentatively, D is TRBD1 (5 bases). The CDR3 is 15 residues long. Germline values: CDR1 MNHNS, CDR2 SASEGT. V was shortened by 7 bases and J by 0 bases, with 16 bases between the two germline ends.

The V and J genes are TRBV28 and TRBJ1-5; no clear D. CDR3 length equals 15 residues. Germline V gene lookup returns CDR1 MDHEN and CDR2 SYDVKM. Trimming took off 6 bases at V and 3 bases at J, with 15 bases between the two ends. CDR3 DNA: TGTGCCAGCAGCCTTTTTTTAGCCCCCAATCAGCCCCAGCATTTT. It is translated as CASSLFLAPNQPQHF.

J is TRBJ2-1 and V is TRBV7-9, with a weak D call TRBD2 (6 bases). Trimming removed 1 base at V and 2 bases at J, with 9 bases between. CDR3 size: 15 residues. Germline loops: CDR1 SEHNR, CDR2 FQNEAQ (reference sequence). This CDR3 is CASSLGRGPYNEQFF. In nucleotides, the CDR3 is TGTGCCAGCAGCTTAGGGCGGGGACCCTACAATGAGCAGTTCTTC. The full variable domain, in which reference TRBV7-9 and TRBJ2-1 provide the parts outside the CDR3, is DTGVSQNPRHKITKRGQNVTFRCDPISEHNRLYWYRQTLGQGPEFLTYFQNEAQLEKSRLLSDRFSAERPKGSFSTLEIQRTEQGDSAMYLCASSLGRGPYNEQFFGPGTRLTVL.

The genes are TRBV28 and TRBJ1-5; D is unclear. Per germline, CDR1 MDHEN and CDR2 SYDVKM. CDR3 length equals 12 residues. The CDR3 sequence is CSTGQSNQPQHF. CDR3 DNA sequence: TGTTCTACTGGGCAAAGCAATCAGCCCCAGCATTTT. Using reference TRBV28 and TRBJ1-5 for the parts outside the CDR3, the full variable domain is DVKVTQSSRYLVKRTGEKVFLECVQDMDHENMFWYRQDPGLGLRLIYFSYDVKMKEKGDIPEGYSVSREKKERFSLILESASTNQTSMYLCSTGQSNQPQHFGDGTRLSIL.

The CDR3 here is CASSFSAGAQETQYF. DNA of the CDR3: TGTGCCAGCAGCTTTTCAGCGGGGGCCCAAGAGACCCAGTACTTC. V usage is TRBV7-2 and J usage is TRBJ2-5; 8 positions match TRBD2. The CDR3 runs 15 residues. CDR1 and CDR2 (germline): SGHTA, FQGNSA. The V and J ends lost 3 bases and 1 base, in that order; junction bases with no gene match: 4.

This chain joins TRBV7-3 and TRBJ2-3; D not certain. Germline-derived CDR1 and CDR2 are SGHTA and FQGTGA. The CDR3 length is 15 residues. V shed 4 bases and J shed 4 bases, with 15 bases lying between them. The CDR3 here is CASSSRPVAADTQYF. The CDR3 DNA follows: TGTGCCAGCAGCTCCCGCCCGGTCGCGGCAGATACGCAGTATTTT. The full variable domain, completed using reference TRBV7-3 and TRBJ2-3, is GAGVSQTPSNKVTEKGKYVELRCDPISGHTALYWYRQSLGQGPEFLIYFQGTGAADDSGLPNDRFFAVRPEGSVSTLKIQRTERGDSAVYLCASSSRPVAADTQYFGPGTRLTVL.

The V call is TRBV2, the J call TRBJ2-4; D is possibly TRBD2 (6 bases). The CDR3 length is 16 residues. Trimming stripped 2 bases from V and 0 bases from J, with 11 bases between. CDR1 and CDR2 (germline): SNHLY, FYNNEI. CDR3 nucleotide sequence: TGTGCCAGCAGTGAATCGGGGGATCTAGCCAAAAACATTCAGTACTTC. Its protein is CASSESGDLAKNIQYF. Supplemented by reference TRBV2 and TRBJ2-4, the full variable domain reads EPEVTQTPSHQVTQMGQEVILRCVPISNHLYFYWYRQILGQKVEFLVSFYNNEISEKSEIFDDQFSVERPDGSNFTLKIRSTKLEDSAMYFCASSESGDLAKNIQYFGAGTRLSVL.

This sequence joins TRBV5-1 and TRBJ2-3; 10 nucleotides align to TRBD2. The junction had 8 bases not matched to a gene; V was cut back by 4 bases and J by 6 bases. Germline V gene lookup returns CDR1 SGHRS and CDR2 YFSETQ. The CDR3 loop spans 15 amino acids. Here the CDR3 DNA reads TGCGCCAGCAGCATCGGACTAGCGGTTCGGGATACGCAGTATTTT. Translated: CASSIGLAVRDTQYF.

The rearrangement uses TRBV9 and TRBJ2-1; 8 nucleotides align to TRBD2. Germline V gene lookup returns CDR1 SGDLS and CDR2 YYNGEE. CDR3 length equals 17 residues. The J segment lost 2 bases and the V segment lost 5 bases, leaving 12 bases of the junction unmatched. CDR3 protein: CASSLRGQAGAYNEQFF. Written as DNA, the CDR3 is TGTGCCAGCAGTCTTAGGGGACAAGCGGGAGCCTACAATGAGCAGTTCTTC.

V usage is TRBV19 and J usage is TRBJ1-5; 8 bases agree with TRBD1. The length of the CDR3 is 15 residues. CDR1 is LNHDA and CDR2 is SQIVND in the germline V gene (reference sequence). With V trimmed by 5 bases and J by 2 bases, 5 bases remained unmatched. The CDR3 reads CASSLGQGRNQPQHF. The CDR3 nucleotides are TGTGCCAGTAGTCTAGGACAGGGCCGCAATCAGCCCCAGCATTTT.

V usage is TRBV5-4 and J usage is TRBJ2-1; TRBD2 agrees at 10 bases. The CDR3 has 11 residues. In germline, CDR1 is SGHNT, CDR2 YYREEE (reference sequence). With V trimmed by 6 bases and J by 14 bases, 5 bases remained unmatched. In DNA, the CDR3 is TGTGCCAGCAACAGCGGGAGGGGCGAGTTCTTC. Translated: CASNSGRGEFF.

The V and J genes are TRBV28 and TRBJ2-7, with 9 bases that match TRBD2. This CDR3 region has 14 residues. J lost 6 bases, V lost 2 bases, and 5 bases had no gene match. Germline V CDR1 and CDR2: MDHEN, SYDVKM. The CDR3 here is CASSLGLAGFEQYF. The CDR3, as DNA: TGTGCCAGCAGTTTAGGCCTAGCGGGATTCGAGCAGTACTTC.